Listed below are T cell receptor beta chains from one sample, sequenced in a study of control samples from healthy donors and cancer patients. This table comes from immunoSEQ multiplex PCR, and its TCRdb copy is limited to in-frame clones, with some not included. The data contain 130,000 or so clones, 94% of them singletons. The sample was blood. The receptors were gathered from a man aged 40-50 years in good health. CDR3s include the opening cysteine and the closing phenylalanine or tryptophan. D genes are given only for firm matches. A clone size is listed for some rows: how often the clone was seen (once, few, many), or a class if it is expanded.

J	D	size	V	CDR3	DNA
TRBJ2-2	TRBD1	once	TRBV5-6	CASSSLADRGGTGELFF	TGTGCCAGCAGCTCCCTAGCTGACAGGGGAGGCACCGGGGAGCTGTTTTTT
TRBJ1-6	.	.	TRBV5-6	CASSQGDNSPLHF	TGTGCCAGCAGTCAGGGTGATAATTCACCCCTCCACTTT
TRBJ2-5	TRBD1	.	TRBV5-8	CASSFPGQVFLETQYF	TGTGCCAGCAGCTTCCCAGGACAGGTTTTTTTGGAGACCCAGTACTTC
TRBJ1-4	.	.	TRBV27	CASSFRVGAEEKLFF	TGTGCCAGCAGTTTCCGAGTGGGTGCGGAGGAAAAACTGTTTTTT
TRBJ1-1	TRBD1	.	TRBV12-5	CASGLTPGQGFLNTEAFF	TGTGCTAGTGGTTTGACCCCGGGACAGGGGTTTCTGAACACTGAAGCTTTCTTT
TRBJ2-2	.	.	TRBV10-3	CAISVGQGGSGELFF	TGTGCCATCAGTGTAGGACAGGGAGGGTCCGGGGAGCTGTTTTTT
TRBJ1-6	.	once	TRBV7-8	CASSLEGYAPLHF	TGTGCCAGCAGCTTAGAGGGGTATGCACCCCTCCACTTT
TRBJ2-2	.	.	TRBV12-3/TRBV12-4	CASSFLDTGELFF	TGTGCCAGCAGTTTTCTAGACACCGGGGAGCTGTTTTTT
TRBJ2-2	.	.	TRBV30	CAWTPQGPGELFF	TGTGCCTGGACCCCACAGGGCCCCGGGGAGCTGTTTTTT
TRBJ1-2	.	.	TRBV7-3	CASSLGGGGMEGYTF	TGTGCCAGCAGCTTGGGCGGCGGGGGAATGGAAGGCTACACCTTC
TRBJ1-2	.	once	TRBV6-6	CASSSPIGGSYGYTF	TGTGCCAGCAGTTCCCCGATAGGAGGGAGCTATGGCTACACCTTC
TRBJ1-4	TRBD1	.	TRBV7-9	CASGQGDEKLFF	TGTGCCAGCGGACAGGGCGATGAAAAACTGTTTTTT
TRBJ1-2	.	.	TRBV18	CASSPRLGDSRFYGYTF	TGTGCCAGCTCACCACGATTGGGCGACAGTCGTTTCTATGGCTACACCTTC
TRBJ2-1	TRBD1	.	TRBV5-1	CASSLGGGTGSYNEQFF	TGCGCCAGCAGCTTGGGGGGCGGGACAGGGTCCTACAATGAGCAGTTCTTC
TRBJ1-2	TRBD1	.	TRBV5-6	CASRSPDRGYGYTF	TGTGCCAGCCGCTCCCCCGACAGGGGCTATGGCTACACCTTC